These 20 T cell receptor beta chains came from one sample sequenced in a study of T cells after yellow fever vaccination. In TCRdb, the 5' RACE reads were re-called with MiXCR into one record per CDR3 protein. The sample has around 360,000 distinct CDR3 sequences, around 10% seen once; the top ten hold around 19%. This specimen consisted of PBMCs, obtained on the day of the first yellow fever vaccination. The source of these receptors is a young man who received the YFV17D yellow fever vaccine.

This clonotype has only a few counts. Here the CDR3 DNA reads TGTGCCAGTAAGGGACAGCGCAAGACCCAGTACTTC. Translation: CASKGQRKTQYF. V usage is TRBV19 and J usage is TRBJ2-5; 7 nucleotides align to TRBD1. Losses at the gene ends were 7 bases for V and 6 bases for J; bases not matched to a gene: 5. Germline values: CDR1 LNHDA, CDR2 SQIVND (reference sequence). This CDR3 is 12 amino acids long.

The rearrangement uses TRBV12-3 or TRBV12-4 and TRBJ1-5; D is undetermined. Trimming left V 4 bases short and J 6 bases short, with 10 bases between. CDR3 length: 13 amino acids. The CDR3 here is CASSYGEGQPQHF. CDR3 nucleotides: TGTGCCAGCAGTTACGGGGAGGGTCAGCCCCAGCATTTT.

This clonotype was seen more than once but under ten times. V is TRBV5-1 and J is TRBJ2-1; 11 positions match TRBD2. There are 15 residues in the CDR3. The germline CDR1 and CDR2 sequences are SGHRS and YFSETQ. Losses at the gene ends were 7 bases for V and 0 bases for J; bases not matched to a gene: 3. The CDR3, as DNA: TGCGCCAGCCGACTAGCGGGGTTCTCCTACAATGAGCAGTTCTTC. It is translated as CASRLAGFSYNEQFF.

In this sample, this clonotype turned up a few times. This chain connects TRBV10-3 to TRBJ1-1; no reliable D call. Germline loops: CDR1 ENHRY, CDR2 SYGVKD. The CDR3 has 11 residues. V was cut by 6 bases and J by 5 bases, with 7 bases left in between. The DNA of the CDR3 is TGTGCCATCAGAGCGGGGACTGAAGCTTTCTTT. The encoded protein is CAIRAGTEAFF.

This clonotype came up a few times. The rearrangement joins TRBV4-2 to TRBJ2-3; D ambiguous. This CDR3 contains 14 residues. The germline gives CDR1 LGHNA, CDR2 YNFKEQ. V dropped 0 bases and J dropped 6 bases, with 10 bases sitting between them. CDR3 region: CASSQDLRSDTQYF. CDR3 DNA: TGTGCCAGCAGCCAAGATTTAAGGTCTGATACGCAGTATTTT.

V usage is TRBV7-3 and J usage is TRBJ2-2; 12 positions agree with TRBD2. The germline CDR1 and CDR2 sequences are SGHTA and FQGTGA. J gave up 5 bases and V 5 bases, and 6 bases lay outside the gene matches. The CDR3 covers 16 residues. CDR3 nucleotide sequence: TGTGCCAGCAGCCCTGGACTAGCGGGGAGGACCGGGGAGCTGTTTTTT. It translates to CASSPGLAGRTGELFF. Combining the CDR3 with reference TRBV7-3 and TRBJ2-2 gives the whole variable domain GAGVSQTPSNKVTEKGKYVELRCDPISGHTALYWYRQSLGQGPEFLIYFQGTGAADDSGLPNDRFFAVRPEGSVSTLKIQRTERGDSAVYLCASSPGLAGRTGELFFGEGSRLTVL.

This clonotype appeared once. V and J are TRBV7-2 and TRBJ2-7, with 12 positions matching TRBD2. The germline V gene encodes CDR1 SGHTA and CDR2 FQGNSA. This CDR3 is built from 15 residues. V shed 5 bases, J shed 5 bases, and the junction held 7 bases outside the gene matches. The CDR3 region has the DNA TGTGCCAGCAGCGTCTCTAGCGGGGGGGGGCACGAGCAGTACTTC. This sequence encodes CASSVSSGGGHEQYF.

This clonotype was counted only a few times. J is TRBJ2-5 and V is TRBV5-1; D unclear. CDR1 and CDR2 (germline): SGHRS, YFSETQ. Between the trimmed V and J ends, which lost 3 bases and 5 bases, there was a span of 11 bases. There are 13 residues in the CDR3. CDR3 region: CASSSDPAETQYF. CDR3 nucleotides: TGCGCCAGCAGCTCGGACCCTGCGGAGACCCAGTACTTC.

There are a few counts of this clonotype. The CDR3 DNA follows: TGCGCCAGCAGCTTGGCCTCGGGTCCTGGTGGCTACACCTTC. This encodes CASSLASGPGGYTF. The gene calls are TRBV5-1 and TRBJ1-2; D gene unclear. The CDR3 covers 14 residues. V was shortened by 0 bases and J by 7 bases, with 13 bases between the two germline ends. In germline, CDR1 is SGHRS, CDR2 YFSETQ.

This chain uses TRBV21-1 with TRBJ1-6. TRBV21-1 is given as a pseudogene. The CDR3 covers 13 residues. The CDR3 nucleotides are TGTGCCTGCCCAGTCCCATCTAATTCACCCCTCCACTTT. Amino acids: CACPVPSNSPLHF.

This clonotype was recorded a few times. The chain is built from TRBV6-2 or TRBV6-3 and TRBJ2-2; D ambiguous. V lost 4 bases to trimming and J lost 8 bases, with 8 bases between them. CDR1 MNHEY and CDR2 SVGEGT come from the germline V gene. The CDR3 loop spans 12 amino acids. CDR3 bases: TGTGCCAGCAGTTTTCTCAGGGGGGAGCTGTTTTTT. Translation gives CASSFLRGELFF.

In DNA, the CDR3 is TGTGCCAGCAGCTCCCTAATTCTGAGACTACCCTCTAGCACAGATACGCAGTATTTT. Residues: CASSSLILRLPSSTDTQYF. This rearrangement joins TRBV7-6 to TRBJ2-3, with D perhaps matching TRBD2 (5 bases). The CDR3 sequence is 19 residues long. V gave up 4 bases and J gave up 0 bases, with 23 bases separating them. CDR1 and CDR2 (germline): SGHVS, FNYEAQ.

The V gene is TRBV28, the J gene TRBJ2-1, with unresolved D. Germline V gene lookup returns CDR1 MDHEN and CDR2 SYDVKM. CDR3 length: 15 residues. V dropped 3 bases and J dropped 2 bases, with 11 bases sitting between them. In nucleotides, the CDR3 is TGTGCCAGCAGTTTTTTCCCGGGTCCCTACAATGAGCAGTTCTTC. This codes for CASSFFPGPYNEQFF.

The chain links TRBV29-1 to TRBJ1-2, with 10 bases identical to TRBD1. CDR3 length equals 13 residues. Germline V CDR1 and CDR2: SQVTM, ANQGSEA. V was pared by 3 bases and J by 5 bases, with 3 bases of the junction left unmatched. The CDR3 loop is CSVDDRGLYGYTF. In nucleotides, the CDR3 is TGCAGCGTTGACGACAGGGGGCTTTATGGCTACACCTTC.

This clonotype came up many times. V is TRBV7-9 and J is TRBJ2-3; possible D gene TRBD2, 5 bases. The germline V gene has CDR1 SEHNR and CDR2 FQNEAQ (reference sequence). This CDR3 region has 12 residues. Trimming left V 6 bases short and J 2 bases short, with 6 bases between. CDR3 residues: CASRDYTDTQYF. CDR3 DNA: TGTGCCAGCAGAGACTACACAGATACGCAGTATTTT. The full variable domain, completed using reference TRBV7-9 and TRBJ2-3, is DTGVSQNPRHKITKRGQNVTFRCDPISEHNRLYWYRQTLGQGPEFLTYFQNEAQLEKSRLLSDRFSAERPKGSFSTLEIQRTEQGDSAMYLCASRDYTDTQYFGPGTRLTVL.

This clonotype showed up just a few times. V usage is TRBV9 and J usage is TRBJ2-1; 15 bases agree with TRBD2. V lost 4 bases, J lost 4 bases, and 9 bases stayed unmatched. The CDR3 has 18 amino acids. Germline CDR1 SGDLS, CDR2 YYNGEE. The DNA for the CDR3 is TGTGCCAGCAGCCTACAGGGACTAGCGGGGGGCACGTACAATGAGCAGTTCTTC. Protein: CASSLQGLAGGTYNEQFF.

This chain uses TRBV3-1 with TRBJ2-2; D unresolved. V was clipped by 0 bases and J by 0 bases, with 5 bases between them. This CDR3 region has 15 residues. The germline V gene encodes CDR1 LGHDT and CDR2 YNNKEL (reference sequence). CDR3 in DNA: TGTGCCAGCAGCCAAGAGCTCACGAACACCGGGGAGCTGTTTTTT. This codes for CASSQELTNTGELFF.

In this sample, this clonotype turned up a few times. The DNA of the CDR3 is TGTGCCAGCAGCGTCAACAGGGTGAACACTGAAGCTTTCTTT. Translated, it gives CASSVNRVNTEAFF. The genes are TRBV6-2 or TRBV6-3 and TRBJ1-1; perhaps TRBD1 as D (6 bases). The ends were cut back, 6 bases at V and 0 bases at J, with 11 bases in the middle. The CDR3 consists of 14 residues. CDR1 and CDR2 from the germline V gene are MNHEY and SVGEGT.

In this sample, this clonotype turned up a few times. The chain has TRBV7-9 and TRBJ2-7; D uncertain. The CDR3 runs 14 residues. V lost 2 bases to trimming and J lost 0 bases, with 8 bases between them. CDR1 is SEHNR, CDR2 FQNEAQ, per germline (reference sequence). The CDR3 nucleotides are TGTGCCAGCAGCTTACCCCTTTCCTCCTACGAGCAGTACTTC. The encoded protein is CASSLPLSSYEQYF.

This clonotype appeared a few times. The CDR3 region is CASSLAHRVFEETQYF. CDR3 DNA sequence: TGTGCCAGCAGCTTGGCGCACAGGGTGTTTGAGGAGACCCAGTACTTC. The chain joins TRBV5-6 to TRBJ2-5; weak D call: TRBD1 (6 bases). The germline V gene encodes CDR1 SGHDT and CDR2 YYEEEE. The CDR3 covers 16 residues. Trimming stripped 0 bases from V and 5 bases from J, with 17 bases between.